This record concerns one TCR beta chain sequence. This CDR3 region has 16 residues. The V segment lost 2 bases and the J segment 0 bases; nucleotides outside the gene matches: 6. Germline V gene sequence: CDR1 MNHNY, CDR2 SVGAGI (reference sequence). This record belongs to a study of blood T cell repertoires in COVID-19. The assay was immunoSEQ multiplex PCR, and TCRdb's table has in-frame clones only and misses some. The data contain 130,000 or so clones, 80% to 90% of them singletons. The specimen was peripheral blood. The origin of this receptor is a man between 65 and 85 years old with active or convalescent COVID-19. The chain is built from TRBV6-6 and TRBJ2-7; 8 nucleotides agree with TRBD2. In DNA form, the CDR3 reads TGTGCCAGCAGTTACCAACTGGCGGGGGGCTCCTACGAGCAGTACTTC. Its translation: CASSYQLAGGSYEQYF.